These 18 T cell receptor beta chains were sequenced from one sample in a study of T cell repertoires in cytomegalovirus infection. These receptors' targets are unknown. MiXCR was run by TCRdb on the reads, yielding one entry per CDR3 protein. Counted here are about 480,000 distinct CDR3 sequences, about 33% occurring once; the ten biggest clones make up under 20%. The source was cultured PBMCs, collected from culture after CMV antigen stimulation. All receptors come from a human donor in good health (CMV status not recorded). Some clones in this sample may be carry-over from other donors' samples.

V is TRBV6-2 or TRBV6-3 and J is TRBJ2-7; no firm D call. In germline, CDR1 is MNHEY, CDR2 SVGEGT. V lost 4 bases to trimming and J lost 2 bases, with 9 bases between them. This CDR3 spans 13 amino acids. The CDR3 spells CASSWAITYEQYV. CDR3 nucleotides: TGTGCCAGCAGTTGGGCTATAACCTACGAGCAGTACGTC.

This clonotype came up many times. The rearrangement joins TRBV7-2 to TRBJ2-2; 8 bases align to TRBD2. This CDR3 has 17 residues. With 4 bases clipped from V and 1 base from J, the junction kept 8 bases outside the gene matches. Germline V CDR1 and CDR2: SGHTA, FQGNSA. The chain's CDR3 is CASSSRSLAGNTGELFF. The DNA of the CDR3 is TGTGCCAGCAGCTCCCGTTCCCTAGCGGGGAACACCGGGGAGCTGTTTTTT.

The table lists this clonotype with a few counts. The chain couples TRBV4-3 to TRBJ2-6; D is uncertain. CDR1 is LGHNA, CDR2 YSLEER, per germline. This CDR3 has 16 amino acids. V shed 5 bases and J shed 1 base, with 12 bases lying between them. The CDR3 reads CASSSYSSSGANVLTF. In DNA form, the CDR3 reads TGCGCCAGCAGCTCATATTCCAGTTCTGGGGCCAACGTCCTGACTTTC.

The rearrangement joins TRBV10-3 to TRBJ1-5; D unclear. Germline V lookup: CDR1 ENHRY, CDR2 SYGVKD. V was trimmed by 4 bases and J by 5 bases, leaving 9 bases between them. CDR3 length: 13 residues. CDR3 DNA: TGTGCCATCAGTGTTGAGGGAGATCAGCCCCAGCATTTT. Its protein product is CAISVEGDQPQHF.

The chain uses TRBV9 and TRBJ1-2; D is perhaps TRBD1 (6 bases). This CDR3 has 12 residues. Looked up from germline, CDR1 is SGDLS and CDR2 is YYNGEE. The V gene lost 5 bases and the J gene lost 6 bases, with 11 bases spanning the gap. The CDR3 region is CASSSRTDGYTF. Here the CDR3 DNA reads TGTGCCAGCAGTTCCAGGACAGATGGCTACACCTTC.

The CDR3 protein is CASSLTSLGEQYF. CDR3 bases: TGTGCCAGCAGCCTGACTAGCTTAGGCGAGCAGTACTTC. The chain combines TRBV6-2 or TRBV6-3 with TRBJ2-7; 7 bases align to TRBD2. Germline V CDR1 and CDR2: MNHEY, SVGEGT. Trimming removed 6 bases from V and 6 bases from J; junction bases left unmatched: 8. The CDR3 consists of 13 residues.

A few counts support this clonotype. The CDR3 DNA is TGTGCCAGCAGCACCGGACACCAATCTGGAAACACCATATATTTT. Amino acids: CASSTGHQSGNTIYF. The chain carries TRBV7-8 and TRBJ1-3; possibly TRBD1 for D (5 bases). The germline V gene encodes CDR1 SGHVS and CDR2 FQNEAQ. V was clipped by 5 bases and J by 1 base, with 12 bases between them. The CDR3 has 15 amino acids.

The J gene is TRBJ1-6, the V gene TRBV29-1; D possibly corresponds to TRBD1 (5 bases). Between the trimmed V and J ends, which lost 4 bases and 7 bases, there was a span of 8 bases. Germline-derived CDR1 and CDR2 are SQVTM and ANQGSEA. This CDR3 comprises 12 residues. CDR3 bases: TGCAGCGTTGCGGACACAAATTCACCCCTCCACTTT. Amino acid sequence: CSVADTNSPLHF. The variable domain in full, completed from reference TRBV29-1 and TRBJ1-6, reads SAVISQKPSRDICQRGTSLTIQCQVDSQVTMMFWYRQQPGQSLTLIATANQGSEATYESGFVIDKFPISRPNLTFSTLTVSNMSPEDSSIYLCSVADTNSPLHFGNGTRLTVT.

This clonotype was detected only a few times. V usage is TRBV12-3 or TRBV12-4 and J usage is TRBJ1-1; 9 nucleotides align to TRBD1. Germline trimming cut 6 bases from V and 2 bases from J; bases unmatched to any gene: 10. There are 16 residues in the CDR3. Written as DNA, the CDR3 is TGTGCCAGCAGCCCCCCGGGACAGGGCCCCAACACTGAAGCTTTCTTT. Translated: CASSPPGQGPNTEAFF.

This chain connects TRBV20-1 to TRBJ1-1, with no clear D. The CDR3 length is 14 residues. Deletions cut 0 bases from V and 3 bases from J, with 11 bases between. Germline assignment: CDR1 DFQATT and CDR2 SNEGSKA (reference sequence). Written as DNA, the CDR3 is TGCAGTGCTAGAGAATCTGGTCGTCACACTGAAGCTTTCTTT. This encodes CSARESGRHTEAFF.

The V and J genes are TRBV2 and TRBJ2-6; D unclear. The length of the CDR3 is 14 residues. Germline CDR1 is SNHLY and CDR2 is FYNNEI. V shed 6 bases and J shed 0 bases, with 6 bases lying between them. CDR3: CASRPSSGANVLTF. CDR3 in DNA: TGTGCCAGCAGGCCCAGCTCTGGGGCCAACGTCCTGACTTTC.

The chain is built from TRBV12-3 or TRBV12-4 and TRBJ1-3, with D uncertain. Trimming shortened V by 7 bases and J by 8 bases, and 12 bases separated the two germline ends. The CDR3 runs 12 residues. The DNA of the CDR3 is TGTGCCAGCACCTCTCAGCCCGACACCATATATTTT. Protein: CASTSQPDTIYF.

The CDR3 protein is CSVAVRANTEAFF. CDR3 in DNA: TGCAGCGTTGCCGTACGGGCGAACACTGAAGCTTTCTTT. The rearrangement joins TRBV29-1 to TRBJ1-1; D gene ambiguous. Trimming cost V 4 bases and J 1 base, with 10 bases left between them. Germline V lookup: CDR1 SQVTM, CDR2 ANQGSEA. There are 13 residues in the CDR3.

This clonotype came up a few times. The V call is TRBV6-1, the J call TRBJ2-1; D is ambiguous. CDR1 and CDR2 from the germline V gene are MNHNS and SASEGT. CDR3 length equals 18 residues. Trimming left V 5 bases short and J 0 bases short, with 20 bases between. CDR3 DNA: TGTGCCAGCAGTTACAACCTCCAGACTGGAAGCTCCTACAATGAGCAGTTCTTC. Translating it yields CASSYNLQTGSSYNEQFF.

This clonotype was seen more than once but under ten times. The CDR3 protein is CASSFRNNYGYTF. As DNA, the CDR3 is TGTGCCAGCAGCTTCAGGAATAACTATGGCTACACCTTC. This sequence joins TRBV7-9 and TRBJ1-2; D unclear. The CDR3 runs to 13 residues. Germline V gene sequence: CDR1 SEHNR, CDR2 FQNEAQ (reference sequence). Trimming cost V 3 bases and J 1 base, with 6 bases left between them.

The V call is TRBV11-2, the J call TRBJ1-1, with 8 bases fitting TRBD1. The germline CDR1 and CDR2 sequences are SGHAT and FQNNGV. The junction had 7 bases not matched to a gene; V was cut back by 5 bases and J by 5 bases. This CDR3 comprises 14 residues. CDR3 sequence (DNA): TGTGCCAGCAGCCACCAGGGGGCGAGAACTGAAGCTTTCTTT. Protein sequence: CASSHQGARTEAFF.

The V and J genes are TRBV5-4 and TRBJ2-3, with a weak D call TRBD2 (6 bases). The CDR3 has 19 amino acids. CDR1 SGHNT and CDR2 YYREEE come from the germline V gene (reference sequence). V was trimmed by 2 bases and J by 2 bases, leaving 24 bases between them. The CDR3 reads CASSFGGVTGLDSTDTQYF. The CDR3 DNA follows: TGTGCCAGCAGCTTTGGGGGAGTTACGGGACTCGATTCCACAGATACGCAGTATTTT. The full variable domain, in which reference TRBV5-4 and TRBJ2-3 provide the parts outside the CDR3, is ETGVTQSPTHLIKTRGQQVTLRCSSQSGHNTVSWYQQALGQGPQFIFQYYREEENGRGNFPPRFSGLQFPNYSSELNVNALELDDSALYLCASSFGGVTGLDSTDTQYFGPGTRLTVL.

The chain combines TRBV19 with TRBJ1-1; D possibly corresponds to TRBD1 (6 bases). The germline gives CDR1 LNHDA, CDR2 SQIVND (reference sequence). V lost 9 bases and J lost 0, with 14 bases in between. The CDR3 is 14 amino acids. CDR3 nucleotides: TGTGCCAGCCGGGACAACCTTTTGAACACTGAAGCTTTCTTT. This codes for CASRDNLLNTEAFF.